This T cell receptor beta chain was sequenced in a study of cytomegalovirus exposure and HLA in healthy donors. Study results and limitations: For TCR beta chains, V- and J-gene trimming was later linked to a missense DCLRE1C variant. Donors belonging to an Asian-associated ancestry cluster reportedly showed fewer N-insertions in productive TCRs than the roughly 700-donor mean, according to what a later analysis found. Cytomegalovirus status was reportedly diagnosed by the classifier with high sensitivity and specificity.

The PCR had 60 Vbeta and 13 Jbeta primers. Sequencing was performed with immunoSEQ multiplex PCR; in TCRdb, only in-frame clones are kept and a portion is missing. The sample lists more than 120,000 clones; around 85% were seen once. Germline loops: CDR1 MNHEY, CDR2 SVGAGI. Trimming shortened V by 2 bases and J by 0 bases, and 8 bases separated the two germline ends. The CDR3 totals 16 residues. In regard to this clone: Its antigen is unidentified.

Sequencing was done on a sample of PBMCs. The receptor was derived from a woman younger than 45 in good health and CMV-seronegative. The chain links TRBV6-5 to TRBJ1-6; D not certain. The CDR3 nucleotides read TGTGCCAGCAGTTACAGGTGGAGCTCCTATAATTCACCCCTCCACTTT. Amino acids: CASSYRWSSYNSPLHF.